Listed below are T cell receptor beta chains from one sample, sequenced in a study of vaccination effects on CD4 cells after COVID-19. Their target antigens are unknown. Sequencing used immunoSEQ multiplex PCR; TCRdb keeps in-frame clones, though not all of them. This sample has tens of thousands of clones, with roughly 70% found just once. The sample here was CD4+ T cells from PBMCs cultured with HCoV-NL63 spike peptides, taken after COVID-19 vaccination. These receptors all stem from a human donor who received a COVID-19 vaccine. Each CDR3 is given with its conserved first and last residue. A D gene is named only where the DNA matches it firmly. A row's size may be missing; if present it is once, few, many or a size class.

clone_size	v_call	j_call	d_call	cdr3_aa	cdr3_nt
few	TRBV7-9	TRBJ1-1	-	CASSLDLGMNTEAFF	TGTGCCAGCAGCTTAGACCTGGGCATGAACACTGAAGCTTTCTTT
-	TRBV5-6	TRBJ2-5	TRBD1	CASSLGQGALETQYF	TGTGCCAGCAGCTTAGGACAGGGGGCGCTGGAGACCCAGTACTTC
few	TRBV28	TRBJ2-7	-	CASTGSSYEQYF	TGTGCCAGCACAGGAAGCTCCTACGAGCAGTACTTC
-	TRBV7-6	TRBJ2-7	TRBD1	CASSPRTGAIYEQYF	TGTGCCAGCAGCCCCCGGACAGGGGCAATCTACGAGCAGTACTTC
-	TRBV5-1	TRBJ2-5	TRBD1	CASRTGGASKETQYF	TGCGCCAGCCGGACAGGGGGCGCGAGTAAAGAGACCCAGTACTTC
-	TRBV7-7	TRBJ1-1	-	CASSRDTNTEAFF	TGTGCCAGCAGCCGGGACACGAACACTGAAGCTTTCTTT
-	TRBV5-1	TRBJ2-2	TRBD2	CASTYRSGGPTGELFF	TGCGCCAGCACCTACCGCAGCGGGGGGCCCACCGGGGAGCTGTTTTTT
-	TRBV3-1/TRBV3-2	TRBJ1-4	-	CASSQVGGTNEKLFF	TGTGCCAGCAGCCAAGTAGGGGGTACTAATGAAAAACTGTTTTTT
-	TRBV5-1	TRBJ1-5	-	CASSLQGGRNQPQHF	TGCGCCAGCAGCTTGCAGGGAGGGAGGAATCAGCCCCAGCATTTT
-	TRBV15	TRBJ2-7	-	CATSRDRDGSYEQYF	TGTGCCACCAGCAGAGATAGAGACGGCTCCTACGAGCAGTACTTC
-	TRBV4-2	TRBJ2-7	TRBD1	CASSQDLGTGRGVYSSYEQYF	TGTGCCAGCAGCCAAGATCTGGGGACAGGGCGGGGAGTTTATAGCTCCTACGAGCAGTACTTC
few	TRBV27	TRBJ2-7	-	CASKPNAVGSYEQYF	TGTGCCAGCAAACCAAATGCGGTGGGCTCCTACGAGCAGTACTTC
-	TRBV5-4	TRBJ2-3	-	CASSGALRGGADTQYF	TGTGCCAGCAGCGGGGCCTTAAGAGGGGGGGCAGATACGCAGTATTTT
-	TRBV7-2	TRBJ2-7	TRBD2	CASSPASGSWYF	TGTGCCAGCAGCCCCGCTAGCGGGAGTTGGTACTTC
-	TRBV10-3	TRBJ1-5	-	CAISDKRGNQPQHF	TGTGCCATCAGTGATAAGCGGGGGAATCAGCCCCAGCATTTT
-	TRBV24-1	TRBJ2-3	-	CATSDSPTTDTQYF	TGTGCCACCAGTGATTCGCCTACAACAGATACGCAGTATTTT
-	TRBV9	TRBJ2-3	-	CASSLRDSTDTQYF	TGTGCCAGCAGCCTGCGGGACTCCACAGATACGCAGTATTTT
-	TRBV7-6	TRBJ2-3	-	CASSLMGGSTDTQYF	TGTGCCAGCAGCTTAATGGGCGGGAGCACAGATACGCAGTATTTT
few	TRBV11-2	TRBJ1-4	-	CASSPGSLNEKLFF	TGTGCCAGCAGCCCTGGGAGTTTAAATGAAAAACTGTTTTTT
-	TRBV5-1	TRBJ2-1	-	CASSSPGGGGGLNEQFF	TGCGCCAGCAGCTCCCCAGGGGGTGGCGGGGGTTTAAATGAGCAGTTCTTC
-	TRBV18	TRBJ1-2	-	CASSPRREDGYTF	TGTGCCAGCTCACCGCGCAGGGAGGACGGCTACACCTTC
-	TRBV25-1	TRBJ2-7	-	CASSERRERQYF	TGTGCCAGCAGTGAACGCCGGGAACGGCAGTACTTC
-	TRBV14	TRBJ2-5	TRBD2	CASSSFLAGVGAQYF	TGTGCCAGCAGCTCATTTCTCGCGGGGGTCGGGGCCCAGTACTTC
-	TRBV5-1	TRBJ1-4	-	CASSLGRNEKLFF	TGCGCCAGCAGCTTGGGCAGAAATGAAAAACTGTTTTTT
once	TRBV7-9	TRBJ2-3	-	CASSLRSRISTDTQYF	TGTGCCAGCAGCTTAAGGAGCAGGATAAGCACAGATACGCAGTATTTT
-	TRBV4-1	TRBJ2-7	-	CASSQDQTGYEQYF	TGCGCCAGCAGCCAAGATCAGACCGGGTACGAGCAGTACTTC
-	TRBV7-9	TRBJ2-4	-	CASSNSLTVKNIQYF	TGTGCCAGCTCGAATAGCTTGACAGTCAAAAACATTCAGTACTTC
once	TRBV12-3/TRBV12-4	TRBJ2-5	-	CASSLASQETQYF	TGTGCCAGCAGTTTAGCCAGCCAAGAGACCCAGTACTTC
few	TRBV29-1	TRBJ1-2	-	CSVEGTGISAGYTF	TGCAGCGTTGAGGGTACAGGGATTTCAGCTGGCTACACCTTC
-	TRBV19	TRBJ1-3	-	CASSIGGTGNTIYF	TGTGCCAGTAGTATTGGGGGCACTGGAAACACCATATATTTT
-	TRBV5-4	TRBJ2-3	-	CASRLELQGSGDTQYF	TGTGCCAGCAGACTTGAACTGCAGGGGTCGGGGGATACGCAGTATTTT
-	TRBV5-8	TRBJ2-2	-	CASSLGLGNTGELFF	TGTGCCAGCAGCTTGGGCTTGGGGAACACCGGGGAGCTGTTTTTT
-	TRBV7-9	TRBJ2-4	TRBD2	CASSRLGLAPAKNIQYF	TGTGCCAGCAGCAGGCTAGGACTAGCACCAGCCAAAAACATTCAGTACTTC
once	TRBV11-3	TRBJ2-1	TRBD1	CASSPQGAYRGPSTNEQFF	TGTGCCAGCAGCCCACAGGGGGCATATCGGGGGCCCTCTACAAATGAGCAGTTCTTC
-	TRBV29-1	TRBJ1-1	-	CSVEAAMNTEAFF	TGCAGCGTTGAGGCAGCCATGAACACTGAAGCTTTCTTT
-	TRBV5-1	TRBJ2-2	-	CASSFNLQAGELFF	TGCGCCAGCAGCTTCAACCTACAGGCCGGGGAGCTGTTTTTT
-	TRBV9	TRBJ1-2	-	CASSVGGVEYGYTF	TGTGCCAGCAGCGTAGGGGGAGTAGAATATGGCTACACCTTC
-	TRBV12-3/TRBV12-4	TRBJ2-7	TRBD1	CASSPSTGRQYF	TGTGCCAGCAGTCCATCGACAGGGCGACAGTACTTC
-	TRBV4-1	TRBJ1-2	-	CASSQDTAGDYYGYTF	TGCGCCAGCAGCCAAGATACGGCAGGGGATTACTATGGCTACACCTTC
once	TRBV21-1	TRBJ2-1	-	CASSNGTAQFF	TGTGCCAGCAGCAATGGAACTGCGCAGTTCTTC
-	TRBV10-3	TRBJ2-2	-	CAISESTDPTGELFF	TGTGCCATCAGTGAGTCTACGGATCCCACCGGGGAGCTGTTTTTT
once	TRBV6-1	TRBJ1-2	-	CASSDWGGGYTF	TGTGCCAGCAGTGATTGGGGTGGTGGCTACACCTTC
-	TRBV11-3	TRBJ2-5	-	CASSPGRAVQETQYF	TGTGCCAGCAGCCCAGGAAGGGCAGTCCAAGAGACCCAGTACTTC